The clone carrying this TCR beta chain showed up just a few times. What it recognizes is unknown. The data stem from a study of identical twins. Study findings and constraints: Within beta out-of-frame sequences, the excess sharing observed between twins was weaker. The models gave estimates that fell short of the out-of-frame TCR alpha sharing seen in monozygotic twins.

Addition of a universal primer site occurred through template switching, and cDNA carried unique molecular identifiers. TCRdb reanalysed the 5' RACE reads using MiXCR and keeps one entry per CDR3 protein. The table shows about 1.7 million distinct CDR3 sequences, with around 33% occurring only once. This clonotype originated in a newborn girl in good health. Sequences were obtained from cord blood.

The CDR3 bases are TGTGCCAGCAGTGAAAAGGGTCTGTACGGGGTTAACACTGAAGCTTTCTTT. It specifies CASSEKGLYGVNTEAFF. The genes are TRBV6-1 and TRBJ1-1; unclear D gene. The CDR3 is made up of 17 amino acids. CDR1 and CDR2 from the germline V gene are MNHNS and SASEGT. The ends were cut back, 2 bases at V and 2 bases at J, with 18 bases in the middle.